The 10 T cell receptor beta chains listed next were all sequenced from one sample in a study of read filtering for tumor transcriptome and immune sequencing. The library was built from roughly 400 ng RNA with molecular barcoded adaptors for alpha/delta and beta/gamma chains. TCRdb passed the reads through MiXCR, listing each CDR3 protein once. The sample lists 8,500 to 9,500 distinct CDR3 sequences; roughly 15% were seen once. Specimen: a population of CD138-negative cells sorted from bone marrow. These receptors were taken from a donor aged 40 or over with multiple myeloma.

Regarding this clonotype: It is likely a read error: a sequence one base away is far more abundant. The CDR3 end shows no conserved phenylalanine or tryptophan, and so a read error is likely. The V gene is TRBV7-8, the J gene TRBJ2-5; 9 bases are shared with TRBD1. This CDR3 contains 14 residues. The germline CDR1 and CDR2 sequences are SGHVS and FQNEAQ. With V trimmed by 5 bases and J by 4 bases, 5 bases remained unmatched. The CDR3 coding sequence is TGTGCCAGCAGCCTGGAGACAGGGGGAGAGACCCAGTACTCC. It is translated as CASSLETGGETQYS.

Note on this clonotype: The CDR3 does not end in the conserved phenylalanine or tryptophan, so this is likely a read error. The rearrangement joins TRBV9 to TRBJ2-1; D not certain. CDR1 SGDLS and CDR2 YYNGEE come from the germline V gene. CDR3 length: 17 residues. V lost 0 bases and J 0 bases, leaving 13 bases between the germline ends. The CDR3 coding sequence is TGTGCCAGCAGCGTAGTGGGCGCGCCGAGCTCCTACAATGAGCAGTTCATC. As protein: CASSVVGAPSSYNEQFI.

This clonotype was recorded many times. The genes are TRBV6-5 and TRBJ2-1; D not resolved. Germline CDR1 and CDR2: MNHEY and SVGAGI. This CDR3 comprises 12 residues. V lost 4 bases and J lost 9, with 10 bases in between. Here the CDR3 reads CASSLKVGEQFF. The CDR3 nucleotides are TGTGCCAGCAGTTTAAAGGTCGGTGAGCAGTTCTTC.

This clonotype occurred many times. V usage is TRBV19 and J usage is TRBJ1-5; perhaps TRBD1 as D (6 bases). Germline lookup yields CDR1 LNHDA and CDR2 SQIVND (reference sequence). V dropped 4 bases and J dropped 11 bases, with 15 bases sitting between them. The CDR3 runs to 13 residues. The CDR3 here is CASSTGALRAQHF. The CDR3 nucleotides read TGTGCCAGTAGTACAGGGGCCCTCCGGGCCCAGCATTTT.

Details on this clonotype: This is likely an artifact of a read error, given a far larger clone one base away. The chain joins TRBV11-2 to TRBJ2-5; 7 bases match TRBD2. The CDR3 is 21 amino acids. Germline CDR1 is SGHAT and CDR2 is FQNNGV. Here the CDR3 reads CASSLNLGGGGRYGGRETLYF. The CDR3 DNA is TGTGCCAGCAGCTTAAACCTCGGAGGAGGAGGACGTTACGGGGGGAGGGAGACCCTGTACTTC.

This clonotype was recorded at least ten times. The chain couples TRBV3-1 to TRBJ1-1; 9 bases are shared with TRBD1. This CDR3 region has 17 residues. Germline V gene lookup returns CDR1 LGHDT and CDR2 YNNKEL (reference sequence). The trim removed 0 bases at V and 1 base at J, leaving 6 bases unmatched. The CDR3 loop is CASSQDKTGGGNTEAFF. CDR3 nucleotides: TGTGCCAGCAGCCAAGATAAGACAGGGGGAGGGAACACTGAAGCTTTCTTT.

The gene calls are TRBV4-1 and TRBJ1-5; D not certain. The CDR3 length is 16 residues. Per germline, CDR1 MGHRA and CDR2 YSYEKL. Trimming took off 4 bases at V and 5 bases at J, with 18 bases between the two ends. The CDR3 nucleotides are TGCGCCAGCAGCCCCGCACCGGGCGAAAAGTATCAGCCCCAGCATTTT. Protein: CASSPAPGEKYQPQHF.

Ten or more counts support this clonotype. The chain has TRBV7-2 and TRBJ2-2; D is possibly TRBD1 (6 bases). The CDR3 covers 15 residues. Germline-derived CDR1 and CDR2 are SGHTA and FQGNSA. V shed 5 bases and J shed 8 bases, with 18 bases lying between them. The CDR3 loop reads CASSPQGLGEGELFF. In DNA form, the CDR3 reads TGTGCCAGCAGCCCGCAGGGGTTGGGGGAAGGGGAGCTGTTTTTT.

This clonotype was observed many times. The rearrangement joins TRBV28 to TRBJ2-5; D is ambiguous. This CDR3 spans 12 amino acids. Germline loops: CDR1 MDHEN, CDR2 SYDVKM. V lost 4 bases and J lost 2, with 5 bases in between. The CDR3 loop reads CASSSQQETQYF. The CDR3 bases are TGTGCCAGCAGTTCCCAGCAAGAGACCCAGTACTTC.

This clonotype has ten or more counts. This chain connects TRBV20-1 to TRBJ2-3; 11 bases line up with TRBD2. Germline loops: CDR1 DFQATT, CDR2 SNEGSKA (reference sequence). V trimming: 6 bases; J trimming: 11 bases; junction bases outside the gene matches: 13. The CDR3 runs 14 residues. CDR3 nucleotide sequence: TGCAGTGCCATCTTAACCACTAGCGGGAGCGGGCAGTATTTT. Translation: CSAILTTSGSGQYF.